The T cell receptor beta chain under discussion was sequenced for a study of T cell responses to AZD1222 COVID-19 vaccine. Regarding the study as a whole: Clonal diversity may have been underestimated, and the donors were mostly white British, with more females than males. Vaccine-related CD4 TCRs covered spike, predominating at 160-218 and 743-854. Receipt of two AZD1222 doses was followed by a rise in Spike-specific TCR breadth and depth.

Second-dose recipients at about 4 or about 12 weeks were treated as one pooled group. This clone was observed a single time. Its specificity is not known. V lost 5 bases and J lost 2, with 12 bases in between. CDR1 is SGHTA and CDR2 is FQGTGA in the germline V gene. This CDR3 region has 14 residues. Measured with immunoSEQ multiplex PCR; TCRdb has only the in-frame clones, and not every one. The table has tens of thousands of clones, around 84% seen once. The sample here was peripheral blood, taken 28 days after the second AZD1222 dose. The chain links TRBV7-3 to TRBJ2-5; TRBD2 is a possible D gene (6 bases). This sequence was found in an adult who received the AZD1222 COVID-19 vaccine. Here the CDR3 reads CASSPEGGQETQYF. In DNA form, the CDR3 reads TGTGCCAGCAGCCCCGAAGGAGGGCAAGAGACCCAGTACTTC.